This T cell receptor (beta chain) was captured in a study of molecular identifiers for immune sequencing clone quantification. Sorted inputs of about 18,000 to 1,100,000 cells, with 10%, 30% or 50% RNA, yielded naive CD8 libraries. Many counts were recorded for this clonotype. Its antigen is currently unknown. General study findings and limits: Spiked Jurkat TCR RNA equivalent to one cell was reportedly detectable in approximately 1 million naive cells. Identical TCR molecules can share a barcode, and this sharing could underestimate highly expanded clone sizes.

The germline CDR1 and CDR2 sequences are SGHVS and FNYEAQ. V lost 5 bases, J lost 0 bases, and 15 bases lay in between. The CDR3 spans 16 residues. In TCRdb, the PCR reads were re-called with MiXCR into one record per CDR3 protein. This repertoire shows about 640,000 distinct CDR3 sequences, less than 20% found once; its top ten account for approximately 0.9%. The sequencing input was naive CD8+ T cells from blood, with Jurkat cell RNA spiked in. Subset noted: FACS-sorted CD8+CD4-CCR7+CD45RA+ naive T cells. The TCR was taken from a human donor in good health. Some libraries in this study had Jurkat cell RNA spiked in. This chain uses TRBV7-6 with TRBJ2-3; TRBD2 is a possible D gene (6 bases). In nucleotides, the CDR3 is TGTGCCAGCAGCCGGGGGTTCGGGGTCAGCACAGATACGCAGTATTTT. It codes for CASSRGFGVSTDTQYF.